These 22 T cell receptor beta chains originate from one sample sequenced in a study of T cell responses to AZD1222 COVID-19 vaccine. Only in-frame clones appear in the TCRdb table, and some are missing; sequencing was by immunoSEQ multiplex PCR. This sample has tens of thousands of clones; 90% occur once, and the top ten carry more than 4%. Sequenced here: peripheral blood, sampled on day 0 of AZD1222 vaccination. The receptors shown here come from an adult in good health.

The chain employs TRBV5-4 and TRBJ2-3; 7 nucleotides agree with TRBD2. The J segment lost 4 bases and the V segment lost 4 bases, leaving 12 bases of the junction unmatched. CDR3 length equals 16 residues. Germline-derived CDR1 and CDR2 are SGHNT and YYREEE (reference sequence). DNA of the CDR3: TGTGCCAGCAGCCGAAACAGCGGGGATAGACCAGATACGCAGTATTTT. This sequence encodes CASSRNSGDRPDTQYF.

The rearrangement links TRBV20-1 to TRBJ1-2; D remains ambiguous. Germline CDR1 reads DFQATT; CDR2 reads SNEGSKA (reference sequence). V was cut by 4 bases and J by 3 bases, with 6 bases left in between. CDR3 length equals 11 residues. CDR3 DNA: TGCAGTGCTAAAGCAGACTATGGCTACACCTTC. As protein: CSAKADYGYTF.

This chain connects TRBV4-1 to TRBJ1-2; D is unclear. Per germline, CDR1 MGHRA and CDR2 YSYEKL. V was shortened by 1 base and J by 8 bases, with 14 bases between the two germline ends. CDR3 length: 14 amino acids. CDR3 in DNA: TGCGCCAGCAGCCAAGTATTCGGTAGTTACGGCTACACCTTC. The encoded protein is CASSQVFGSYGYTF.

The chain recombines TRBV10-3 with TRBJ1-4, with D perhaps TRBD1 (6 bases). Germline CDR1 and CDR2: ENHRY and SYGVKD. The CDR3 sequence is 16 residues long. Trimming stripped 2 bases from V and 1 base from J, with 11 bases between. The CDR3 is CAISEATGRTNEKLFF. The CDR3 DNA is TGTGCCATCAGTGAGGCTACAGGGCGAACTAATGAAAAACTGTTTTTT.

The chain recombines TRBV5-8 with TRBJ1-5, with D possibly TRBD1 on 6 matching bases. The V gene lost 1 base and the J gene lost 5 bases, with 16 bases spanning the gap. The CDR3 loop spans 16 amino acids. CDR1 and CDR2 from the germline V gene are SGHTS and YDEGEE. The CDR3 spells CASSLWTDKIDQPQHF. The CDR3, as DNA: TGTGCCAGCAGCTTGTGGACAGACAAGATTGATCAGCCCCAGCATTTT.

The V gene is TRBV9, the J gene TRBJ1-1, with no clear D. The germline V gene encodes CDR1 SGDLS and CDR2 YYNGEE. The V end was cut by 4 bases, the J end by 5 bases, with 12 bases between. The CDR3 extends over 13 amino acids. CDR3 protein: CASSLSGGTEAFF. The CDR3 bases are TGTGCCAGCAGCCTCTCAGGCGGTACTGAAGCTTTCTTT. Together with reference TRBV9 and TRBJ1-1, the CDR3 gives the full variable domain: DSGVTQTPKHLITATGQRVTLRCSPRSGDLSVYWYQQSLDQGLQFLIQYYNGEERAKGNILERFSAQQFPDLHSELNLSSLELGDSALYFCASSLSGGTEAFFGQGTRLTVV.

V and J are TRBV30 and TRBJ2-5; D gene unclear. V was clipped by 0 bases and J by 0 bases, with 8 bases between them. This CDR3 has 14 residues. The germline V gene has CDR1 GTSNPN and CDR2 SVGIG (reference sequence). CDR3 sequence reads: CAWSVYRYQETQYF. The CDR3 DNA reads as TGTGCCTGGAGTGTATATAGGTACCAAGAGACCCAGTACTTC.

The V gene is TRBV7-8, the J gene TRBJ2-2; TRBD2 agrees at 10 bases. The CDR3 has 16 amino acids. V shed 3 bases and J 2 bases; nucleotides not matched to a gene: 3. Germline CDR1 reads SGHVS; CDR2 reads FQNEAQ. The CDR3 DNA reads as TGTGCCAGCAGCTTGCGGACTAGCGGCAACACCGGGGAGCTGTTTTTT. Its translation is CASSLRTSGNTGELFF.

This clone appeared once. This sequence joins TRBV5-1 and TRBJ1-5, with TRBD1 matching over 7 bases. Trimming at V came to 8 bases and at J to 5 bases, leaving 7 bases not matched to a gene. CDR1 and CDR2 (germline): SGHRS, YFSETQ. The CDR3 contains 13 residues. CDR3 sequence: CARRDRFYQPQHF. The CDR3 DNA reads TGCGCCAGACGGGACAGATTCTATCAGCCCCAGCATTTT.

CDR3 bases: TGCGCCAGCAGCTTGTCAGGGGAGGGTGGCTACACCTTC. Protein: CASSLSGEGGYTF. The chain joins TRBV5-1 to TRBJ1-2; possibly TRBD1 for D (6 bases). V lost 1 base to trimming and J lost 7 bases, with 11 bases between them. Germline CDR1 SGHRS, CDR2 YFSETQ. The CDR3 covers 13 residues.

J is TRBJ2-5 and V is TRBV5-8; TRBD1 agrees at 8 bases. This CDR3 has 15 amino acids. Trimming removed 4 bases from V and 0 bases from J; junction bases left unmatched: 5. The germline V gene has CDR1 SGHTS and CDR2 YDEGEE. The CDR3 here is CASSPGTGYQETQYF. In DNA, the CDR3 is TGTGCCAGCAGCCCTGGGACAGGTTACCAAGAGACCCAGTACTTC.

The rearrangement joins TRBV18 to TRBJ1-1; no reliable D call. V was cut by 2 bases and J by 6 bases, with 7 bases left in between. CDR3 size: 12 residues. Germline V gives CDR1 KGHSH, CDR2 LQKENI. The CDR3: CASSPKQSEAFF. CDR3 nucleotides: TGTGCCAGCTCACCAAAGCAGTCTGAAGCTTTCTTT.

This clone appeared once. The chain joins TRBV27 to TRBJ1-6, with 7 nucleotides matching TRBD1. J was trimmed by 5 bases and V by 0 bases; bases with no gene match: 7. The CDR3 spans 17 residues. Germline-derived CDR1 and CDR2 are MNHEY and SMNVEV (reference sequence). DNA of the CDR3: TGTGCCAGCAGTTTATCGGCCGAGGGGGCGCATAATTCACCCCTCCACTTT. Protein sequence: CASSLSAEGAHNSPLHF.

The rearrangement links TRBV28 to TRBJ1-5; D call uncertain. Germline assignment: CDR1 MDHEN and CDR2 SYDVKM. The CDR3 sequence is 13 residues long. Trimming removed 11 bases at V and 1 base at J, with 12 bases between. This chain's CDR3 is CASRWTSNQPQHF. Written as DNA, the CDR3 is TGTGCCTCACGATGGACGAGCAATCAGCCCCAGCATTTT.

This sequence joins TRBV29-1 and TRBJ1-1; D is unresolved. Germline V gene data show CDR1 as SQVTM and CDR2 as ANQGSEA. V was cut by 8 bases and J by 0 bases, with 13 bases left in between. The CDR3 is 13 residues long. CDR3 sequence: CSSLLDMNTEAFF. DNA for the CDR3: TGCAGCTCGCTTCTCGATATGAACACTGAAGCTTTCTTT.

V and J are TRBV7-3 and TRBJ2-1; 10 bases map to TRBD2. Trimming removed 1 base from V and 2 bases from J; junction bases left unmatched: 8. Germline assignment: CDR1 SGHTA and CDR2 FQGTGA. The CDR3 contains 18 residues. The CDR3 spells CASSLKGPSGRPYNEQFF. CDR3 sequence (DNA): TGTGCCAGCAGCTTAAAGGGCCCTAGCGGGAGACCCTACAATGAGCAGTTCTTC.

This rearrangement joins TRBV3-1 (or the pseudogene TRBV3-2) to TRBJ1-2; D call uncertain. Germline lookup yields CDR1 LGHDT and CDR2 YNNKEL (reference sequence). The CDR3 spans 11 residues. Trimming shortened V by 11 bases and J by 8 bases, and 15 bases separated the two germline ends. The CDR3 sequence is CASSMRGGYTF. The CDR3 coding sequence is TGTGCCTCCAGCATGCGTGGCGGCTACACCTTC.

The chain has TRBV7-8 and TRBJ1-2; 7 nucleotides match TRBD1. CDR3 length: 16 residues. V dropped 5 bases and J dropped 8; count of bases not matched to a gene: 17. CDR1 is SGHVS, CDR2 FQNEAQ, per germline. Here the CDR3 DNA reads TGTGCCAGCAGCCACAGGATGGCCCGACAGGGAGAGGGCTACACCTTC. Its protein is CASSHRMARQGEGYTF.

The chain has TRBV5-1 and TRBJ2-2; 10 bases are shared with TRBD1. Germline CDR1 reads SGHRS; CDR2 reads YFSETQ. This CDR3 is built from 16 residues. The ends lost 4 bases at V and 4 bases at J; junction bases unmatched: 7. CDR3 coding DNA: TGCGCCAGCAGCCACCGGGACAGGGGTATCACCGGGGAGCTGTTTTTT. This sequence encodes CASSHRDRGITGELFF.

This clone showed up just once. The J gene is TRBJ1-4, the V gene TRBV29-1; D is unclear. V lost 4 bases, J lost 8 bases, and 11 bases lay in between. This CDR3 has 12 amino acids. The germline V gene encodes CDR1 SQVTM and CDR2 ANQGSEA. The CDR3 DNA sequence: TGCAGCGTTGCGGAGGGAGGCGAAAAACTGTTTTTT. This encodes CSVAEGGEKLFF.

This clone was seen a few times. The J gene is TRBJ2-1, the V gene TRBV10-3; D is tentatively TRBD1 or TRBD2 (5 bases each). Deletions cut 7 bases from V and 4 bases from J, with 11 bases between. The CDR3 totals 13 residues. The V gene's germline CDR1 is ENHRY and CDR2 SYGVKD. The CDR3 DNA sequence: TGTGCCATCAAGGGGACGGAATACAATGAGCAGTTCTTC. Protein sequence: CAIKGTEYNEQFF.

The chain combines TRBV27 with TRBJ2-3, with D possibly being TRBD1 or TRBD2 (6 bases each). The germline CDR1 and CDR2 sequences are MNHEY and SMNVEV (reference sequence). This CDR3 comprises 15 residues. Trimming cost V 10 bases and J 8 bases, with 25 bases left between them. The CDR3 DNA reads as TGTGCCACGTGGAGGGCAGGGGTGACCCAGGGTACGCAGTATTTT. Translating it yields CATWRAGVTQGTQYF.